This T cell receptor beta chain emerged from a study of T-cell reconstitution after alpha-beta-depleted transplantation in children. Turning to this clonotype: What it binds is unknown.

The CDR3 has 14 amino acids. Trimming cost V 2 bases and J 3 bases, with 11 bases left between them. Germline CDR1 MNHEY, CDR2 SMNVEV (reference sequence). Preparation of the TCRbeta library was carried out with unique molecular identifiers. TCRdb processed the PCR reads anew with MiXCR; each CDR3 protein has one entry. The sample records 330,000 or so distinct CDR3 sequences, almost 8% being singletons. Findings and caveats of the study: About two months after transplant, alpha-beta T cells reportedly came from several hundred expanded graft clones. Fresh T-cell production supplied most of the T-cell counts and diversity seen one year after transplant. At day 60, the high TCRbeta diversity found in some patients originated from recipient T cells and thymic progenitors that had survived.

The chain has TRBV27 and TRBJ2-7; D ambiguous. The sequence was collected from a female patient under 10 years old who had a stem cell transplant for Fanconi anemia, so the T cells may come from the graft donor. Sequenced here: peripheral blood, sampled 360 days after TCRalphabeta/CD19-depleted stem cell transplant. The DNA of the CDR3 is TGTGCCAGCAGTTTAAGCGACTCCTACTACGAGCAGTACTTC. It specifies CASSLSDSYYEQYF.